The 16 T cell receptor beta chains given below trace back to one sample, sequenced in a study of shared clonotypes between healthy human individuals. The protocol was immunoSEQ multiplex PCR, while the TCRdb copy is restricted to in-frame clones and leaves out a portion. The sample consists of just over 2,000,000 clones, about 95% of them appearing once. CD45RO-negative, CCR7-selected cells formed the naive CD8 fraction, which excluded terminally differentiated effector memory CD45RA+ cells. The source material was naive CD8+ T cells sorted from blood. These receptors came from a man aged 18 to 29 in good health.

CDR3 bases: TGTGCCAGCAGCCAGGGGCAGAGCTATGGCTACACCTTC. The encoded protein is CASSQGQSYGYTF. The chain has TRBV6-5 and TRBJ1-2; tentative D call: TRBD1 (6 bases). Between the trimmed V and J ends, which lost 6 bases and 4 bases, there was a span of 12 bases. CDR1 is MNHEY and CDR2 is SVGAGI in the germline V gene. This CDR3 has 13 residues.

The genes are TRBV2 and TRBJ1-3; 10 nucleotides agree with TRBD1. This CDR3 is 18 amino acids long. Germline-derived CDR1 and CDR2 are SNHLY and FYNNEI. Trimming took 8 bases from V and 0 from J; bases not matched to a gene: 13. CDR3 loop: CASSGDMTGGISGNTIYF. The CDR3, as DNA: TGTGCCAGCTCGGGGGACATGACAGGGGGCATCTCTGGAAACACCATATATTTT. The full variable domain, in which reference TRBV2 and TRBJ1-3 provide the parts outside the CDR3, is EPEVTQTPSHQVTQMGQEVILRCVPISNHLYFYWYRQILGQKVEFLVSFYNNEISEKSEIFDDQFSVERPDGSNFTLKIRSTKLEDSAMYFCASSGDMTGGISGNTIYFGEGSWLTVV.

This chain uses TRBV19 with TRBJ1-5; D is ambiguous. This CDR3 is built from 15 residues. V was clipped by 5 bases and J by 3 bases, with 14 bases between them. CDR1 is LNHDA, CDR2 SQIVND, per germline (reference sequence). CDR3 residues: CASSGGAGYNQPQHF. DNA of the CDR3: TGTGCCAGTAGTGGCGGAGCGGGGTACAATCAGCCCCAGCATTTT.

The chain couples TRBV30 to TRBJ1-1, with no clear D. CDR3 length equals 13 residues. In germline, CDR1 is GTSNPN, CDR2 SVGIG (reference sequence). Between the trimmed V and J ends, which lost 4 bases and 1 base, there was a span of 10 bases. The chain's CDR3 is CAWTLSTNTEAFF. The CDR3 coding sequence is TGTGCCTGGACCCTTTCAACGAACACTGAAGCTTTCTTT.

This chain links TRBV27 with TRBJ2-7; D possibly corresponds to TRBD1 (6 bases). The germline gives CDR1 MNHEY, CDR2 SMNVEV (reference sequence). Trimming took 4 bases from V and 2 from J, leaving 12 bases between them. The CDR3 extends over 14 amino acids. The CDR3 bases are TGTGCCAGCAGTTACCCGGACAGCCCCTACGAGCAGTACTTC. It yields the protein CASSYPDSPYEQYF.

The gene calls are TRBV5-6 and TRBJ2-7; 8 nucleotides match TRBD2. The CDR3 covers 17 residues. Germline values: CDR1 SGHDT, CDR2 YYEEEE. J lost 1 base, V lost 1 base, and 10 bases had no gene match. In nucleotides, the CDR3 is TGTGCCAGCAGCTTGTATCTTGCGGGAGGAGGGTCCTACGAGCAGTACTTC. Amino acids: CASSLYLAGGGSYEQYF.

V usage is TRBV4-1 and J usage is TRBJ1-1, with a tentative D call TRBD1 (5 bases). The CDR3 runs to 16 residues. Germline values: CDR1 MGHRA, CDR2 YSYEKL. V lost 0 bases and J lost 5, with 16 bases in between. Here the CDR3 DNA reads TGCGCCAGCAGCCAAGAAGACGGACACTTTAGGACTGAAGCTTTCTTT. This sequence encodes CASSQEDGHFRTEAFF.

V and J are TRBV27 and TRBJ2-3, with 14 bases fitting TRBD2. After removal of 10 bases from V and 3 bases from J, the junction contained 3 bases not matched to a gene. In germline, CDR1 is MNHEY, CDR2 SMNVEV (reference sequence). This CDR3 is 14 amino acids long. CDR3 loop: CATGLAGGTDTQYF. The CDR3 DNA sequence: TGTGCCACCGGACTAGCGGGAGGTACAGATACGCAGTATTTT.

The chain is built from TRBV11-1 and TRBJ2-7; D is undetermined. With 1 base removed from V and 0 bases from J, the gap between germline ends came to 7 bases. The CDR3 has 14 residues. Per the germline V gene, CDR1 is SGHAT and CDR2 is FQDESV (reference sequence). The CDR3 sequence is CASSLVGSSYEQYF. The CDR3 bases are TGTGCCAGCAGCTTAGTGGGTAGCTCCTACGAGCAGTACTTC.

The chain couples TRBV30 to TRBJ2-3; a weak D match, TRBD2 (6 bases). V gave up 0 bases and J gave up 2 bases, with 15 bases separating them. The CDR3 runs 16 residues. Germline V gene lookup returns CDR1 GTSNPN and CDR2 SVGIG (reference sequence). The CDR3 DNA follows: TGTGCCTGGAGTGTATTGGGCACGGGGGTCACAGATACGCAGTATTTT. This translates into CAWSVLGTGVTDTQYF.

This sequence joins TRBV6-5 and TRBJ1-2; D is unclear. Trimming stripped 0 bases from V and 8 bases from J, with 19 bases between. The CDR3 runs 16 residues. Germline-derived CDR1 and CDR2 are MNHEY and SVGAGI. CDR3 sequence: CASSYSTGEGMVGYTF. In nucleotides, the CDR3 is TGTGCCAGCAGTTACTCGACTGGGGAGGGTATGGTGGGCTACACCTTC.

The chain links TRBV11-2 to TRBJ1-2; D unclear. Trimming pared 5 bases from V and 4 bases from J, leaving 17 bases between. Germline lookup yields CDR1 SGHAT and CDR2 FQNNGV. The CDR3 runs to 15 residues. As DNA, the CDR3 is TGTGCCAGCAGCGCAGACCCGGGAGGTATCTATGGCTACACCTTC. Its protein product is CASSADPGGIYGYTF.

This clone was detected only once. CDR3 region: CASSSTGEETQYF. In DNA, the CDR3 is TGCGCCAGCAGCTCTACAGGGGAAGAGACCCAGTACTTC. The V call is TRBV5-1, the J call TRBJ2-5; 7 bases line up with TRBD1. V was pared by 3 bases and J by 3 bases, with 2 bases of the junction left unmatched. CDR1 SGHRS and CDR2 YFSETQ come from the germline V gene. The CDR3 contains 13 residues.

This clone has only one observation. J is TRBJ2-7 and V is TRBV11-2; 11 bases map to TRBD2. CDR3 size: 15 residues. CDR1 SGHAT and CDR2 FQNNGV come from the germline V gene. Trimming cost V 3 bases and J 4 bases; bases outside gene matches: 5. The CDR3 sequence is CASSFTSGSFYEQYF. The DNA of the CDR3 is TGTGCCAGCAGCTTCACTAGCGGGAGTTTTTACGAGCAGTACTTC. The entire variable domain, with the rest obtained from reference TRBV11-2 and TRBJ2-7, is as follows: EAGVAQSPRYKIIEKRQSVAFWCNPISGHATLYWYQQILGQGPKLLIQFQNNGVVDDSQLPKDRFSAERLKGVDSTLKIQPAKLEDSAVYLCASSFTSGSFYEQYFGPGTRLTVT.

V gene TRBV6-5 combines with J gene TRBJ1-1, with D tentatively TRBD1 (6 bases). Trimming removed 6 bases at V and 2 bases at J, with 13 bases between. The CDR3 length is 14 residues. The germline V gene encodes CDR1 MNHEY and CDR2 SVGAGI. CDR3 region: CASRPQGPNTEAFF. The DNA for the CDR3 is TGTGCCAGCAGACCACAGGGACCCAACACTGAAGCTTTCTTT.

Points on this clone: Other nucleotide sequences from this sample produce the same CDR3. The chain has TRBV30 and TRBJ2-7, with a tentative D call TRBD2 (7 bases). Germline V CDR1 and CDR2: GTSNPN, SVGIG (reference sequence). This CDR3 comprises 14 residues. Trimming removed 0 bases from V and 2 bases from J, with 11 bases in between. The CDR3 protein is CAWSVRGGPYEQYF. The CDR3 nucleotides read TGTGCCTGGAGTGTTAGGGGGGGCCCCTACGAGCAGTACTTC.